This T cell receptor (beta chain) was observed in a study of blood T cell repertoires in COVID-19. Measured with immunoSEQ multiplex PCR; TCRdb has only the in-frame clones, and not every one. The sample yields 75,000 to 100,000 clones, approximately 90% seen once. This CDR3 is built from 14 residues. Trimming stripped 2 bases from V and 1 base from J, with 8 bases between. In germline, CDR1 is MRHNA, CDR2 SNTAGT. This TCR derives from a man between 60 and 75 years old with acute or convalescent COVID-19. The specimen sequenced was peripheral blood. The V gene is TRBV6-4, the J gene TRBJ1-1; D unresolved. In nucleotides, the CDR3 is TGTGCCAGCAGTGACGGCCGGGGGAACACTGAAGCTTTCTTT. Translation: CASSDGRGNTEAFF.